This TCR beta chain derives from a study of CXCR3-negative and CXCR3-positive naive CD8 T cells. Findings and caveats of the study: Comparison of naive cells showed more hydrophobic TRB CDR3s in CXCR3-positive than in CXCR3-negative naive cells.

In the case of this clonotype: Its matching antigen is unknown.

The authors made the TRB cDNA libraries by 5' RACE using UMI labels. Following a re-call of the 5' RACE reads, TCRdb has one entry per CDR3 protein and lacks DNA. In total, the table holds about 110,000 distinct CDR3 sequences. The source material was naive CXCR3+ CD8+ T cells from blood. Subset indicated: CD45RO-CCR7+CD27+CD95- naive CD8+ T cells expressing CXCR3 (TNR3+). This TCR derives from a human donor in good health. Some clones in this sample may be carry-over from other donors' samples.

CDR3 amino acids: CASSLLGGTDTQYF. The rearrangement uses TRBV6-1 and TRBJ2-3; the D gene TCRdb calls, TRBD2, cannot be checked with no DNA. Germline CDR1 and CDR2: MNHNS and SASEGT. The CDR3 has 14 amino acids.